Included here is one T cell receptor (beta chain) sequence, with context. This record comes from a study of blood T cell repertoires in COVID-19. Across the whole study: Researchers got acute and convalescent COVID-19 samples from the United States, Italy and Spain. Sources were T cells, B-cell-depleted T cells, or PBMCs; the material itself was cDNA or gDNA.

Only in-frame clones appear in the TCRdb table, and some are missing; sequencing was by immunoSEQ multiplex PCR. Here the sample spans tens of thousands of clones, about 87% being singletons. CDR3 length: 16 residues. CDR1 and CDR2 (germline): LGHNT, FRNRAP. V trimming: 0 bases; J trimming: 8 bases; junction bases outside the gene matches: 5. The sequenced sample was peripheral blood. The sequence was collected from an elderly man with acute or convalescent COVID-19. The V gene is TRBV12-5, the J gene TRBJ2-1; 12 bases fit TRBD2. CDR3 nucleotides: TGTGCTAGTGGTTTGGTACTAGCGGGAGGACCCCATGAGCAGTTCTTC. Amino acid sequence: CASGLVLAGGPHEQFF. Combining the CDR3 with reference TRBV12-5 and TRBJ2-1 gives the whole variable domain DARVTQTPRHKVTEMGQEVTMRCQPILGHNTVFWYRQTMMQGLELLAYFRNRAPLDDSGMPKDRFSAEMPDATLATLKIQPSEPRDSAVYFCASGLVLAGGPHEQFFGPGTRLTVL.